The 28 T cell receptor beta chains presented below share a single source sample, sequenced in a study of post-analysis software for immune sequencing data. Points from the study as a whole: With TRBV5-6, TRBV5-1 and TRBV20-1 included, several TRBV segments were more frequent in patients than in controls.

These TCRs are of unknown antigen specificity. Included in the TCR beta cDNA libraries were unique molecular identifiers. TCRdb reprocessed the PCR reads with MiXCR, giving one entry per CDR3 protein. Among roughly 730,000 distinct CDR3 sequences listed, roughly 27% were seen once. Sequencing was performed on blood. These receptors were obtained from a girl under 18 with multiple sclerosis.

This clonotype was seen a few times. The V gene is TRBV6-5, the J gene TRBJ2-1, with TRBD2 matching 14 bases. The CDR3 runs to 14 residues. V was clipped by 6 bases and J by 10 bases; unmatched bases: 5. Germline V gene lookup returns CDR1 MNHEY and CDR2 SVGAGI. The CDR3 DNA is TGTGCCAGCAGGGGGACTAGCGGGAGTTTCGAGCAGTTCTTC. This sequence encodes CASRGTSGSFEQFF.

This clonotype was counted a few times. The chain uses TRBV6-2 or TRBV6-3 and TRBJ2-1; D not certain. V gave up 7 bases and J gave up 7 bases, with 11 bases separating them. Per germline, CDR1 MNHEY and CDR2 SVGEGT. The CDR3 loop spans 12 amino acids. CDR3 bases: TGTGCCAGCAAGCAGGTCCCTAATGAGCAGTTCTTC. It specifies CASKQVPNEQFF.

As DNA, the CDR3 is TGCAGCGTCCAGGACAGTCTCTCTGGCTACACCTTC. Its translation is CSVQDSLSGYTF. J is TRBJ1-2 and V is TRBV29-1, with TRBD1 as a possible D gene (6 bases). V lost 6 bases and J 7 bases, leaving 15 bases between the germline ends. Germline CDR1 reads SQVTM; CDR2 reads ANQGSEA. The CDR3 length is 12 residues.

The chain joins TRBV20-1 to TRBJ1-4, with TRBD1 as a possible D gene (6 bases). The V end lost 6 bases, the J end lost 5 bases, and 25 bases lay between the germline ends. Per the germline V gene, CDR1 is DFQATT and CDR2 is SNEGSKA (reference sequence). This CDR3 is built from 17 residues. The CDR3 region is CSAMGVARGPRNEKLFF. CDR3 DNA sequence: TGCAGTGCAATGGGAGTAGCGCGGGGGCCGCGAAATGAAAAACTGTTTTTT.

The chain combines TRBV9 with TRBJ2-7, with D uncertain. V shed 1 base and J shed 7 bases, with 12 bases lying between them. Germline assignment: CDR1 SGDLS and CDR2 YYNGEE. The CDR3 covers 13 residues. In DNA form, the CDR3 reads TGTGCCAGCAGCGTAATGCCCGGAGTGGAGCAGTACTTC. Encoded protein: CASSVMPGVEQYF.

This clonotype has a count of ten or more. The rearrangement uses TRBV24-1 and TRBJ2-3; the match to TRBD1 covers 7 bases. The V gene end was trimmed by 3 bases and the J gene end by 1 base; junction bases not matched to a gene: 6. This CDR3 has 16 residues. Germline CDR1 and CDR2: KGHDR and SFDVKD. The CDR3 loop reads CATSDPTGDGTDTQYF. DNA for the CDR3: TGTGCCACCAGTGATCCCACAGGGGACGGCACAGATACGCAGTATTTT.

This clonotype was counted a few times. CDR3 region: CASSQEGTETQYF. CDR3 coding DNA: TGTGCCAGCAGCCAAGAAGGGACGGAGACCCAGTACTTC. This chain joins TRBV3-1 and TRBJ2-5; the D gene could be TRBD1 or TRBD2 (5 bases each). The CDR3 totals 13 residues. Trimming cost V 0 bases and J 5 bases, with 7 bases left between them. The germline V gene encodes CDR1 LGHDT and CDR2 YNNKEL (reference sequence).

This clonotype was seen a few times. The chain joins TRBV6-1 to TRBJ2-5; no reliable D call. The CDR3 has 15 residues. CDR1 is MNHNS, CDR2 SASEGT, per germline. V lost 0 bases to trimming and J lost 5 bases, with 13 bases between them. The CDR3 is CASSEALGLGETQYF. The DNA for the CDR3 is TGTGCCAGCAGTGAAGCTTTGGGCCTCGGGGAGACCCAGTACTTC.

This clonotype was seen more than once but under ten times. The chain couples TRBV5-1 to TRBJ1-6; D gene ambiguous. Trimming took 0 bases from V and 6 from J, leaving 10 bases between them. The CDR3 length is 15 residues. Germline V gene lookup returns CDR1 SGHRS and CDR2 YFSETQ. CDR3 nucleotides: TGCGCCAGCAGCTTGGCGTCCTCCATTAATTCACCCCTCCACTTT. Encoded protein: CASSLASSINSPLHF.

This chain links TRBV4-3 with TRBJ2-3; the D gene is possibly TRBD1 (6 bases). V shed 6 bases and J shed 4 bases, with 17 bases lying between them. The length of the CDR3 is 15 residues. Germline CDR1 LGHNA, CDR2 YSLEER. CDR3 residues: CASSHDRPGADTQYF. The CDR3 coding sequence is TGCGCCAGCAGTCACGACAGGCCAGGGGCAGATACGCAGTATTTT.

This rearrangement joins TRBV4-1 to TRBJ2-1; weak D call: TRBD2 (5 bases). This CDR3 has 14 amino acids. CDR1 MGHRA and CDR2 YSYEKL come from the germline V gene. V lost 3 bases to trimming and J lost 8 bases, with 14 bases between them. The CDR3 bases are TGCGCCAGCAGCCAGCGCTATCTAGCCCATGAGCAGTTCTTC. It translates to CASSQRYLAHEQFF.

This chain links TRBV5-1 with TRBJ2-1; 7 bases are a match to TRBD1. Germline values: CDR1 SGHRS, CDR2 YFSETQ. Trimming cost V 0 bases and J 0 bases; bases outside gene matches: 9. The CDR3 runs to 18 residues. The CDR3 protein is CASSLASGQPSSYNEQFF. The CDR3 DNA follows: TGCGCCAGCAGCTTGGCCTCGGGACAGCCCAGCTCCTACAATGAGCAGTTCTTC.

The J gene is TRBJ2-5, the V gene TRBV15, with D possibly called TRBD1 or TRBD2 (5 bases each). Germline CDR1 reads LNHNV; CDR2 reads YYDKDF (reference sequence). V dropped 7 bases and J dropped 5 bases, with 23 bases sitting between them. The CDR3 is made up of 16 amino acids. This chain's CDR3 is CATNTPGTGFFETQYF. CDR3 in DNA: TGTGCCACCAACACACCAGGGACCGGCTTTTTTGAGACCCAGTACTTC.

This clonotype was seen more than once but under ten times. The CDR3 here is CSANPPPADTQYF. CDR3 nucleotides: TGCAGTGCCAATCCCCCCCCCGCAGATACGCAGTATTTT. The chain couples TRBV20-1 to TRBJ2-3, with D uncertain. This CDR3 has 13 residues. Germline V gene data show CDR1 as DFQATT and CDR2 as SNEGSKA (reference sequence). V dropped 6 bases and J dropped 4 bases, with 14 bases sitting between them.

This clonotype was detected a few times. The rearrangement links TRBV25-1 to TRBJ2-1; D gene ambiguous. The CDR3 sequence is 15 residues long. V lost 3 bases, J lost 5 bases, and 14 bases lay in between. CDR1 and CDR2 (germline): MGHDK, SYGVNS. CDR3 in amino acids: CASSDSNRAHNEQFF. DNA for the CDR3: TGTGCCAGCAGTGATTCAAACCGGGCCCACAATGAGCAGTTCTTC.

This clonotype was observed a handful of times. This rearrangement joins TRBV20-1 to TRBJ1-1, with D uncertain. Germline assignment: CDR1 DFQATT and CDR2 SNEGSKA (reference sequence). The CDR3 has 14 residues. V was cut by 6 bases and J by 0 bases, with 14 bases left in between. CDR3 coding DNA: TGCAGTGCCCCCGCGGAGGGTATGAACACTGAAGCTTTCTTT. Amino acids: CSAPAEGMNTEAFF.

This clonotype was found many times. The chain joins TRBV29-1 to TRBJ2-3; D remains ambiguous. V was clipped by 8 bases and J by 1 base, with 13 bases between them. Looked up from germline, CDR1 is SQVTM and CDR2 is ANQGSEA. The CDR3 loop spans 13 amino acids. The CDR3 DNA is TGCAGCAACGGGCGATGGGGCACAGATACGCAGTATTTT. This codes for CSNGRWGTDTQYF.

This clonotype appeared a few times. The chain uses TRBV20-1 and TRBJ2-4; 11 bases line up with TRBD1. CDR3 length: 15 residues. The germline CDR1 and CDR2 sequences are DFQATT and SNEGSKA (reference sequence). Trimming cost V 5 bases and J 8 bases; bases outside gene matches: 11. CDR3 protein: CSAQPRTGGVYIQYF. For the CDR3, the DNA is TGCAGTGCTCAACCGCGGACAGGGGGCGTGTACATTCAGTACTTC.

This clonotype was counted a single time. The chain links TRBV7-2 to TRBJ2-4; unclear D gene. The J call could be wrong; TRBJ2-7 is a better fit for the DNA end. Germline V lookup: CDR1 SGHTA, CDR2 FQGNSA. This CDR3 is 14 amino acids long. The CDR3 reads CASSLRSDWDEQYF. The CDR3 DNA sequence: TGTGCCAGCAGCTTAAGGAGCGACTGGGACGAGCAGTACTTC.

Regarding this clonotype: Compared with germline, one end of the junction differs, possibly owing to a read error. The rearrangement links TRBV10-3 to TRBJ1-1; possible D gene TRBD1, 5 bases. Germline CDR1 and CDR2: ENHRY and SYGVKD. CDR3 length equals 13 residues. The CDR3 reads CAIGAQLNAEAFF. The CDR3 nucleotides read TGTGCCATCGGGGCCCAGCTGAACGCTGAAGCTTTCTTT.

This clonotype was picked up many times. The V call is TRBV29-1, the J call TRBJ2-1; possibly TRBD2 for D (5 bases). Germline CDR1 and CDR2: SQVTM and ANQGSEA. V was pared by 0 bases and J by 8 bases, with 8 bases between. The CDR3 runs 12 residues. The chain's CDR3 is CSVEEGGHEQFF. The CDR3 DNA sequence: TGCAGCGTTGAAGAGGGCGGGCATGAGCAGTTCTTC.

This clonotype was counted between two and nine times. V and J are TRBV12-3 or TRBV12-4 and TRBJ2-1; D is possibly TRBD1 (6 bases). V lost 7 bases and J 9 bases, leaving 19 bases between the germline ends. This CDR3 contains 14 residues. CDR3 nucleotides: TGTGCCAGCATCCCTACCCACAGGGTGGGTGAGCAGTTCTTC. Its translation: CASIPTHRVGEQFF.

In this sample, this clonotype turned up a few times. This chain uses TRBV7-9 with TRBJ2-1; D assignment may be TRBD1 or TRBD2 (5 bases each). The germline V and J ends were trimmed by 5 bases and 0 bases, with 14 bases remaining between them. This CDR3 region has 16 residues. Germline V gene data show CDR1 as SEHNR and CDR2 as FQNEAQ (reference sequence). The CDR3 protein is CASSTRGPISYNEQFF. DNA of the CDR3: TGTGCCAGCAGCACCCGGGGCCCGATCTCCTACAATGAGCAGTTCTTC.

V and J are TRBV28 and TRBJ2-5; no definite D call. V lost 2 bases to trimming and J lost 3 bases, with 4 bases between them. Germline V gene sequence: CDR1 MDHEN, CDR2 SYDVKM. The CDR3 totals 12 residues. CDR3 loop: CASSLRKETQYF. The CDR3 DNA follows: TGTGCCAGCAGTTTACGCAAAGAGACCCAGTACTTC.

This clonotype was seen more than once but under ten times. The rearrangement uses TRBV6-6 and TRBJ2-5, with D maybe TRBD2 (5 bases). The DNA end is a closer match to TRBJ2-7, so the J assignment may be wrong. CDR1 MNHNY and CDR2 SVGAGI come from the germline V gene (reference sequence). The CDR3 is made up of 16 amino acids. The chain's CDR3 is CASMGVAKTLVHEQYF. The CDR3 DNA reads TGTGCCAGCATGGGAGTAGCGAAAACATTGGTCCACGAGCAGTACTTC.

This clonotype was recorded a few times. The rearrangement uses TRBV29-1 and TRBJ1-5, with a possible D match to TRBD1 (5 bases). CDR1 and CDR2 (germline): SQVTM, ANQGSEA. The CDR3 has 13 residues. V was shortened by 6 bases and J by 4 bases, with 13 bases between the two germline ends. CDR3 coding DNA: TGCAGCGTAAGCATTGGGGGGAATCAGCCCCAGCATTTT. Its protein is CSVSIGGNQPQHF.

This clonotype occurred a few times. V usage is TRBV10-3 and J usage is TRBJ1-4; D unresolved. The CDR3 totals 13 residues. The ends were cut back, 6 bases at V and 14 bases at J, with 19 bases in the middle. Germline V gene lookup returns CDR1 ENHRY and CDR2 SYGVKD. Here the CDR3 DNA reads TGTGCCATCAGCTATACCTCCCCCGGAAGGCTGTTTTTT. As protein: CAISYTSPGRLFF.

This chain links TRBV5-1 with TRBJ2-1, with 15 bases matching TRBD2. V was clipped by 3 bases and J by 9 bases; unmatched bases: 10. The length of the CDR3 is 17 residues. Germline CDR1 SGHRS, CDR2 YFSETQ. CDR3 sequence reads: CASSSGLAGGRCAEQFF. CDR3 in DNA: TGCGCCAGCAGCTCAGGACTAGCGGGAGGGAGATGTGCTGAGCAGTTCTTC.